This TCR beta chain was retrieved from a study of blood T cell repertoires in COVID-19. Study-wide background: Researchers got acute and convalescent COVID-19 samples from the United States, Italy and Spain.

In the original analysis: Amplification from reference gene primers served as the basis for estimated nucleated cell counts. The protocol was immunoSEQ multiplex PCR, while the TCRdb copy is restricted to in-frame clones and leaves out a portion. V, J and clone size are taken as reported in that table, and D and trimming were inferred from the DNA itself. Seen here are 100,000 or so clones, approximately 89% observed once, and the top ten hold about 1%. The specimen sequenced was peripheral blood. The sequence was obtained from a man aged 55 to 70 with acute or convalescent COVID-19.

The CDR3, as DNA: TGTGCCAGCAGCCTAGGGAGGGAGTCCTACAATGAGCAGTTCTTC. Its translation: CASSLGRESYNEQFF. The chain couples TRBV3-1 (or the pseudogene TRBV3-2) to TRBJ2-1; TRBD2 agrees at 7 bases. Germline CDR1 reads LGHDT; CDR2 reads YNNKEL (reference sequence). J was trimmed by 1 base and V by 4 bases; bases with no gene match: 4. CDR3 length equals 15 residues.